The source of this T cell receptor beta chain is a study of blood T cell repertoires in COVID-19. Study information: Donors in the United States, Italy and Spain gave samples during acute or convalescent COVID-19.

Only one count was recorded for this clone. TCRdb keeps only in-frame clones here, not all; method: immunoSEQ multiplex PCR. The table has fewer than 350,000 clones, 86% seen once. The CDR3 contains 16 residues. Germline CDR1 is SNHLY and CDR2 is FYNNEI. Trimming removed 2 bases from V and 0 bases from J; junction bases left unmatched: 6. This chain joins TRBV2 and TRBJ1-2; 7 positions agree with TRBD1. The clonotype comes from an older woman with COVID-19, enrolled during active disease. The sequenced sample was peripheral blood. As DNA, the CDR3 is TGTGCCAGCAGTGAATGGTCCGGGACAGCTAACTATGGCTACACCTTC. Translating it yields CASSEWSGTANYGYTF.